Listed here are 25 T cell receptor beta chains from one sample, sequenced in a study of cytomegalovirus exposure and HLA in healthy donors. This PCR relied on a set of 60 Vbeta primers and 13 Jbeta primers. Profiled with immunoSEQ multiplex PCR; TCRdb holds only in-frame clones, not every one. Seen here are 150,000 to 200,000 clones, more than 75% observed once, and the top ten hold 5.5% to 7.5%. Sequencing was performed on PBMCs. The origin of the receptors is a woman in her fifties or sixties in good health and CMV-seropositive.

The CDR3 spells CASSYSEVGELFF. CDR3 in DNA: TGTGCCAGCAGTTACTCGGAGGTCGGGGAGCTGTTTTTT. The chain combines TRBV6-5 with TRBJ2-2, with a tentative D call TRBD2 (5 bases). Trimming took off 0 bases at V and 7 bases at J, with 6 bases between the two ends. The CDR3 consists of 13 residues. Germline V lookup: CDR1 MNHEY, CDR2 SVGAGI.

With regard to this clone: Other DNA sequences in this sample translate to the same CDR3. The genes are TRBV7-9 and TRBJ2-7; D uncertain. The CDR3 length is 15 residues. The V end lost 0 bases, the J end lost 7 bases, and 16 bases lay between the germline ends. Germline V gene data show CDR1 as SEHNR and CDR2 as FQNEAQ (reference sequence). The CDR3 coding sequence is TGTGCCAGCAGCTTAGCACCACCTAGACCGCTAGAGCAGTACTTC. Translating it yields CASSLAPPRPLEQYF.

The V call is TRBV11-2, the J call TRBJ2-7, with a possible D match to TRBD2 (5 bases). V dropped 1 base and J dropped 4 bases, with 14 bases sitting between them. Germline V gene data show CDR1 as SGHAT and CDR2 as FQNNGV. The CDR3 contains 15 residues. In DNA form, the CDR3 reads TGTGCCAGCAGCTTAGTCCCGGGGTCAATTTACGAGCAGTACTTC. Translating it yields CASSLVPGSIYEQYF.

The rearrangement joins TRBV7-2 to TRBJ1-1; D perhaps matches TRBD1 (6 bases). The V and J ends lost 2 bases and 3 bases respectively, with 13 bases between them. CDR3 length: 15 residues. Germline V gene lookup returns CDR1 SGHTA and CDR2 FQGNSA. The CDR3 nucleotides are TGTGCCAGCAGCTTAATCCAGGGGTTCTACACTGAAGCTTTCTTT. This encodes CASSLIQGFYTEAFF.

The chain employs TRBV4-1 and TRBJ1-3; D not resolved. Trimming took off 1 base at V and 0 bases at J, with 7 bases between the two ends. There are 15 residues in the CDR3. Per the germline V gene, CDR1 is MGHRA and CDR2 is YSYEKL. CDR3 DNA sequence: TGCGCCAGCAGCCAAGGGGCGTCCTCTGGAAACACCATATATTTT. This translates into CASSQGASSGNTIYF.

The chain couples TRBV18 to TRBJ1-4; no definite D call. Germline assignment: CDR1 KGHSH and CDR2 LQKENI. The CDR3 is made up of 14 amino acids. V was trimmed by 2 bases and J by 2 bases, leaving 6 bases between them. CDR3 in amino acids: CASSPAGTNEKLFF. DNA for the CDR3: TGTGCCAGCTCACCAGCAGGTACTAATGAAAAACTGTTTTTT.

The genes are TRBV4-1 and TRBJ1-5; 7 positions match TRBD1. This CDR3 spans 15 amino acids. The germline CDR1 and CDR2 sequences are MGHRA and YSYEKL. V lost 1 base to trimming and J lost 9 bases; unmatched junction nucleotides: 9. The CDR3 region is CASSQALAGGWPQHF. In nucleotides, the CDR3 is TGCGCCAGCAGCCAAGCTCTGGCAGGGGGATGGCCCCAGCATTTT.

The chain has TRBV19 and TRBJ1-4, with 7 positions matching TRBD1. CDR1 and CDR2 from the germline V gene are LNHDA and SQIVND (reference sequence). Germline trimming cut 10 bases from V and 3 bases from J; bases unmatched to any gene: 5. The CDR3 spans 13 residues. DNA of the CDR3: TGTGCCACCACAGGGGCGGCTAATGAAAAACTGTTTTTT. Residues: CATTGAANEKLFF.

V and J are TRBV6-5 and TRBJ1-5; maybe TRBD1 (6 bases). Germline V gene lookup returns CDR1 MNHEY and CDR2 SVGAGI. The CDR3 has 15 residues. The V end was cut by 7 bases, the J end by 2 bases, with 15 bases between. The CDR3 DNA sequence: TGTGCCAGCAAAGACCGAGGGGGTGGCAATCAGCCCCAGCATTTT. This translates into CASKDRGGGNQPQHF.

In nucleotides, the CDR3 is TGCGCCAGCAGCCAAGAGCCAGGGTTGAGGGCTTTCTTT. Amino acids: CASSQEPGLRAFF. The V call is TRBV4-1, the J call TRBJ1-1, with D perhaps TRBD1 (5 bases). There are 13 residues in the CDR3. Germline assignment: CDR1 MGHRA and CDR2 YSYEKL. V gave up 0 bases and J gave up 11 bases, with 13 bases separating them.

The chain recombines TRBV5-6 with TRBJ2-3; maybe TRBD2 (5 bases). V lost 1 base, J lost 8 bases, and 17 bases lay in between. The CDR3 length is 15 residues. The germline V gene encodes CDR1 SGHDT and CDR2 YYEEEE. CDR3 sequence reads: CASSLLDSTLGTQYF. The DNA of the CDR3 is TGTGCCAGCAGCTTGCTGGACTCAACCTTGGGTACGCAGTATTTT.

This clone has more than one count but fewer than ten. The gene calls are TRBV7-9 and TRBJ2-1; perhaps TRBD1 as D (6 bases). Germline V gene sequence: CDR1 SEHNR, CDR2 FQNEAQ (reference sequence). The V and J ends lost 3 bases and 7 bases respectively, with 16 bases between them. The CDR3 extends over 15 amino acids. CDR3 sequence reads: CASSFPRGFMNEQFF. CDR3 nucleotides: TGTGCCAGCAGCTTCCCGAGGGGGTTTATGAATGAGCAGTTCTTC.

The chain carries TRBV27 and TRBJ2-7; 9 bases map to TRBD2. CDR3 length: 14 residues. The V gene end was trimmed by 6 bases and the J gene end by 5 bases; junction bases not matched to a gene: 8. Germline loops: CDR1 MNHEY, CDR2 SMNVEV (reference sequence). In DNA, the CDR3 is TGTGCCAGCAGCCAAAGCGGGGGGATCAACGAGCAGTACTTC. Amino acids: CASSQSGGINEQYF.

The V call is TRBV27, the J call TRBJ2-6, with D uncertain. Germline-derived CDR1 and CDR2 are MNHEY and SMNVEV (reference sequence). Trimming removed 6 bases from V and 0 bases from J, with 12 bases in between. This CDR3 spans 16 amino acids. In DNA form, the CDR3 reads TGTGCCAGCAGCTCTCCGGAGAGCTCTGGGGCCAACGTCCTGACTTTC. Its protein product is CASSSPESSGANVLTF. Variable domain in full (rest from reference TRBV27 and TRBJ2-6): EAQVTQNPRYLITVTGKKLTVTCSQNMNHEYMSWYRQDPGLGLRQIYYSMNVEVTDKGDVPEGYKVSRKEKRNFPLILESPSPNQTSLYFCASSSPESSGANVLTFGAGSRLTVL.

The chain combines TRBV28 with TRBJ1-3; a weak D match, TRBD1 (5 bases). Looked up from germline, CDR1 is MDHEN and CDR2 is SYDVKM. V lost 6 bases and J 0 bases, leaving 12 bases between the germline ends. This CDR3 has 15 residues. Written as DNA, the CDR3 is TGTGCCAGCAGGTCGATGGGGGGCTCTGGAAACACCATATATTTT. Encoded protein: CASRSMGGSGNTIYF.

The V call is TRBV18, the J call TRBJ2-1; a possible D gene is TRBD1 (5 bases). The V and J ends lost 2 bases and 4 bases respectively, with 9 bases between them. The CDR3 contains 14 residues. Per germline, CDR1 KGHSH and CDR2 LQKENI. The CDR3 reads CASSPSDTYNEQFF. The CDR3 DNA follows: TGTGCCAGCTCACCATCGGACACATACAATGAGCAGTTCTTC.

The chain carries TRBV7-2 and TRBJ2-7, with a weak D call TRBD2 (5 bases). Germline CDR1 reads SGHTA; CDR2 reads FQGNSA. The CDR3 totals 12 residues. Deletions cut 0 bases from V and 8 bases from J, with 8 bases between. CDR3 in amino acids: CASSLALAKQYF. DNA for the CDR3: TGTGCCAGCAGCTTAGCCCTAGCCAAGCAGTACTTC.

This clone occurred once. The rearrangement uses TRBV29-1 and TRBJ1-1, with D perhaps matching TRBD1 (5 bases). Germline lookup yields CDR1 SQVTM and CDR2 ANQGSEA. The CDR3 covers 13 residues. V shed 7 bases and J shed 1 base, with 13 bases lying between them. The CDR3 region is CSAVGQGNTEAFF. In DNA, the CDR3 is TGCAGCGCCGTGGGCCAGGGGAACACTGAAGCTTTCTTT. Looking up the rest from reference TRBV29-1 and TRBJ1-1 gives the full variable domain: SAVISQKPSRDICQRGTSLTIQCQVDSQVTMMFWYRQQPGQSLTLIATANQGSEATYESGFVIDKFPISRPNLTFSTLTVSNMSPEDSSIYLCSAVGQGNTEAFFGQGTRLTVV.

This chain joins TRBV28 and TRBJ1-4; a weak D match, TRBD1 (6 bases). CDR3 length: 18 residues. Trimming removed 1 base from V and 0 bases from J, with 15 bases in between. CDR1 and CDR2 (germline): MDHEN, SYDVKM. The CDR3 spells CASSLSTGSWATNEKLFF. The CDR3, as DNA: TGTGCCAGCAGTTTATCTACAGGGAGTTGGGCAACTAATGAAAAACTGTTTTTT.

For the CDR3, the DNA is TGTGCCAGCAGTTACTCGCCAGTCCAAGAGACCCAGTACTTC. Translating it yields CASSYSPVQETQYF. This chain links TRBV6-5 with TRBJ2-5; D remains unclear. Germline CDR1 reads MNHEY; CDR2 reads SVGAGI. The CDR3 length is 14 residues. Between the trimmed V and J ends, which lost 0 bases and 1 base, there was a span of 6 bases.

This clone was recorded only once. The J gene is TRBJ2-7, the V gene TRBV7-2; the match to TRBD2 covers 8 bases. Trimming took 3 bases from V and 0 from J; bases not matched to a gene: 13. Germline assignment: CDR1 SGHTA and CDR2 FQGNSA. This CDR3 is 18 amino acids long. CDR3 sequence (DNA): TGTGCCAGCAGCTTGGTATCCGGGACTAGGGGAAGCTCCTACGAGCAGTACTTC. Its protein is CASSLVSGTRGSSYEQYF.

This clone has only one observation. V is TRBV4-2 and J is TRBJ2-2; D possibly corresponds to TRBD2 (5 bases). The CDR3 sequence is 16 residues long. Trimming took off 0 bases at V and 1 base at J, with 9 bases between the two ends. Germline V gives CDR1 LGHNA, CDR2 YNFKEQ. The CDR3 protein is CASSQDRSGNTGELFF. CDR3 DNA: TGTGCCAGCAGCCAAGATCGGAGCGGGAACACCGGGGAGCTGTTTTTT.

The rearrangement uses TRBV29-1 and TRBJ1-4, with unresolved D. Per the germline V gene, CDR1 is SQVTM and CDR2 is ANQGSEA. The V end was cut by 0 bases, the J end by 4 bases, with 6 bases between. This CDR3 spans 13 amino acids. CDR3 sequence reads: CSVEERYNEKLFF. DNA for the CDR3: TGCAGCGTTGAAGAACGGTATAATGAAAAACTGTTTTTT.

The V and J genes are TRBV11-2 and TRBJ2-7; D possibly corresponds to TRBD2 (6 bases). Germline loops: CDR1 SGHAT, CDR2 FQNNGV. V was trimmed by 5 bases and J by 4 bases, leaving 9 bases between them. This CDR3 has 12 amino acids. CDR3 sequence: CASSPGGYEQYF. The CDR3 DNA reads TGTGCCAGCAGCCCTGGAGGGTACGAGCAGTACTTC.

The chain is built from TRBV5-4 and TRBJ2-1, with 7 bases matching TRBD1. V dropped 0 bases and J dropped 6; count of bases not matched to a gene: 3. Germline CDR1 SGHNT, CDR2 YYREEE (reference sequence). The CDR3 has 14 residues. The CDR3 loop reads CASSLEQGSNEQFF. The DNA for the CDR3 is TGTGCCAGCAGCTTGGAACAGGGGAGCAATGAGCAGTTCTTC.